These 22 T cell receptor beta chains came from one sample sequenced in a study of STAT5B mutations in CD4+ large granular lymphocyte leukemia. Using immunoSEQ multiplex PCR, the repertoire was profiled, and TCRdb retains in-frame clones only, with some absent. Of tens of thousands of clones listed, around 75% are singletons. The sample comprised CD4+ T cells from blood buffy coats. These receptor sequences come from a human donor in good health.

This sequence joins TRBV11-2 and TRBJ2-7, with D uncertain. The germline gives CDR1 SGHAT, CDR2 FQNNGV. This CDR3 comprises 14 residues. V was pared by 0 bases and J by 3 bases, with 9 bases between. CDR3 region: CASSLDLGYYEQYF. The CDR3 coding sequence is TGTGCCAGCAGCTTAGATCTCGGGTACTACGAGCAGTACTTC.

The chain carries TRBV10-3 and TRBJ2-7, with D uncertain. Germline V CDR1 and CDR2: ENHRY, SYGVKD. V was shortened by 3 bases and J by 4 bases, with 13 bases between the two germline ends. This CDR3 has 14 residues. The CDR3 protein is CAISDGSVPYEQYF. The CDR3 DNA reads TGTGCCATCAGTGACGGGTCGGTTCCGTACGAGCAGTACTTC.

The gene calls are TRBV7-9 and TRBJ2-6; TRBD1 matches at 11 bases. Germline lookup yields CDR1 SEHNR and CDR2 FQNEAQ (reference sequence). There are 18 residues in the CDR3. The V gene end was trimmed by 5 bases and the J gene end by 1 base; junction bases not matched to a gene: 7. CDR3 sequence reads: CASSPGTGGGSGANVLTF. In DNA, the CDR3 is TGTGCCAGCAGCCCAGGGACAGGGGGTGGGTCTGGGGCCAACGTCCTGACTTTC. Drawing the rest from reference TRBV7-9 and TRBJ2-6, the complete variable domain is DTGVSQNPRHKITKRGQNVTFRCDPISEHNRLYWYRQTLGQGPEFLTYFQNEAQLEKSRLLSDRFSAERPKGSFSTLEIQRTEQGDSAMYLCASSPGTGGGSGANVLTFGAGSRLTVL.

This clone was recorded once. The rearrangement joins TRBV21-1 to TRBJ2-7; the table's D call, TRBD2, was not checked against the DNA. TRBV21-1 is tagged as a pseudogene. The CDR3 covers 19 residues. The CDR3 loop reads CASSKGRQGSVGRAYEQYF. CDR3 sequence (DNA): TGTGCCAGCAGCAAAGGCCGACAGGGTTCCGTCGGGAGGGCCTACGAGCAGTACTTC.

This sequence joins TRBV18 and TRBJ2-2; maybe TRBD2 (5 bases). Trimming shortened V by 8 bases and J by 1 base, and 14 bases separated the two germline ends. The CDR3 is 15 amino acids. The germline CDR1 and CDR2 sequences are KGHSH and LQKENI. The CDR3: CASLVQRKNTGELFF. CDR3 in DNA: TGTGCCAGCCTCGTCCAGCGGAAGAACACCGGGGAGCTGTTTTTT.

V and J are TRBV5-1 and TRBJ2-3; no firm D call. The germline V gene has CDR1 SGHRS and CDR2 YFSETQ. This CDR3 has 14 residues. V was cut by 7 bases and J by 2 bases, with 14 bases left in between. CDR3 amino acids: CASRPGPTTDTQYF. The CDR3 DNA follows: TGCGCCAGCCGCCCGGGCCCCACCACAGATACGCAGTATTTT.

Here the CDR3 reads CASSLGWISTGELFF. The CDR3 DNA sequence: TGTGCCAGCAGCTTGGGATGGATCAGCACCGGGGAGCTGTTTTTT. This chain connects TRBV5-8 to TRBJ2-2; no firm D call. Germline CDR1 and CDR2: SGHTS and YDEGEE. The V gene lost 0 bases and the J gene lost 4 bases, with 10 bases spanning the gap. This CDR3 is 15 amino acids long.

CDR3 in DNA: TGTGCCAGTAGAAGAGCGGGACAGGGGGATGGCTACACCTTC. Protein product: CASRRAGQGDGYTF. This chain connects TRBV19 to TRBJ1-2, with 11 bases that match TRBD1. CDR3 length equals 14 residues. Looked up from germline, CDR1 is LNHDA and CDR2 is SQIVND (reference sequence). After removal of 6 bases from V and 6 bases from J, the junction contained 6 bases not matched to a gene.

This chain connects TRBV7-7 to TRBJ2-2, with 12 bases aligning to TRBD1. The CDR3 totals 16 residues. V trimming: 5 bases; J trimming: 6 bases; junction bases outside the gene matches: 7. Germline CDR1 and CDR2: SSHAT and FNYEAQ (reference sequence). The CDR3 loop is CASSQGQGARAGELFF. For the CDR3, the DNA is TGTGCCAGCAGCCAGGGACAGGGGGCCCGGGCCGGGGAGCTGTTTTTT.

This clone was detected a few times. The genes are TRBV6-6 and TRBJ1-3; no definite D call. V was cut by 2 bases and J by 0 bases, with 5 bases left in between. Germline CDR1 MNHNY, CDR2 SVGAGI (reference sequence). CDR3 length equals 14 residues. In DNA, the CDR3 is TGTGCCAGCAGTTACGGGCACTCTGGAAACACCATATATTTT. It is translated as CASSYGHSGNTIYF.

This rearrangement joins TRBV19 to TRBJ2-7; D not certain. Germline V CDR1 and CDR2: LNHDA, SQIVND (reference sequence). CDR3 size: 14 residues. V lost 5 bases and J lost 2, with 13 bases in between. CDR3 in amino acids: CASSPLDHTYEQYF. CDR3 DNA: TGTGCCAGTAGTCCCCTGGACCATACCTACGAGCAGTACTTC.

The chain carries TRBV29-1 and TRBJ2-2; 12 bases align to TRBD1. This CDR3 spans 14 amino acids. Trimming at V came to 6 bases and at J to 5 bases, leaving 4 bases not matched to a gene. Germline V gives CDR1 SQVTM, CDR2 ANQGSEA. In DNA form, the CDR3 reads TGCAGCGTGGGGGGACAGGGGGCGACCGGGGAGCTGTTTTTT. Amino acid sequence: CSVGGQGATGELFF.

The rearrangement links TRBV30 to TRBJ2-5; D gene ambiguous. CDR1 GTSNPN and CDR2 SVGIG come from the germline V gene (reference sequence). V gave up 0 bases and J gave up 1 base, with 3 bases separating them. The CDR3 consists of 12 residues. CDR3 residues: CAWSVTQETQYF. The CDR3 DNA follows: TGTGCCTGGAGTGTAACCCAAGAGACCCAGTACTTC.

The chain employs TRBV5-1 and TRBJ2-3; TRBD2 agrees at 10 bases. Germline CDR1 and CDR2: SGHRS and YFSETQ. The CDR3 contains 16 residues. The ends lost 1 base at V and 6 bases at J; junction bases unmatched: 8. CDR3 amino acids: CASSLMSGGAWDTQYF. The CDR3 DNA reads TGCGCCAGCAGCTTGATGAGCGGGGGGGCATGGGATACGCAGTATTTT.

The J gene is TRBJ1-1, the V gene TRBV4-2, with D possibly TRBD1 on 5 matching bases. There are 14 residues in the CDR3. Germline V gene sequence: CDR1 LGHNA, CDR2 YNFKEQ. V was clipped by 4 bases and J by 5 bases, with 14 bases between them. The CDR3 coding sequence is TGTGCCAGCAGCCGCCGCGGGGCGGGAACTGAAGCTTTCTTT. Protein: CASSRRGAGTEAFF.

CDR3: CASSLGVGSTNEKLFF. The CDR3 region has the DNA TGTGCCAGCAGCTTAGGAGTCGGCAGTACTAATGAAAAACTGTTTTTT. J is TRBJ1-4 and V is TRBV7-9; D ambiguous. Germline V lookup: CDR1 SEHNR, CDR2 FQNEAQ (reference sequence). The germline V and J ends were trimmed by 1 base and 2 bases, with 11 bases remaining between them. The CDR3 totals 16 residues.

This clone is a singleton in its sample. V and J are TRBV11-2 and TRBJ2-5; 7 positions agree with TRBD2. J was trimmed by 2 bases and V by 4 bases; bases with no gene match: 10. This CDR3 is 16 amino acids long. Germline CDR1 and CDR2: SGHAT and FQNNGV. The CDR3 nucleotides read TGTGCCAGCAGCTCCGGCGTGGCTAGCGGACAAGAGACCCAGTACTTC. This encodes CASSSGVASGQETQYF.

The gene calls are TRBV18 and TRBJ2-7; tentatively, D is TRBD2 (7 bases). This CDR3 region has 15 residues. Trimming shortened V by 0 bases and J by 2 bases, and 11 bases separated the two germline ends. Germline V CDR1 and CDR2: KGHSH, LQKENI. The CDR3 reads CASSPPGRGTYEQYF. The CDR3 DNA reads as TGTGCCAGCTCACCACCGGGGAGGGGGACCTACGAGCAGTACTTC.

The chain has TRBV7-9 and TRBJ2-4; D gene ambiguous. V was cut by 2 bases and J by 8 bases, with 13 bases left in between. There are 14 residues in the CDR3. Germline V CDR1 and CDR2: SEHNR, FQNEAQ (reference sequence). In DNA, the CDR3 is TGTGCCAGCAGCTTAAGGTACTCTAGGGACATTCAGTACTTC. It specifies CASSLRYSRDIQYF.

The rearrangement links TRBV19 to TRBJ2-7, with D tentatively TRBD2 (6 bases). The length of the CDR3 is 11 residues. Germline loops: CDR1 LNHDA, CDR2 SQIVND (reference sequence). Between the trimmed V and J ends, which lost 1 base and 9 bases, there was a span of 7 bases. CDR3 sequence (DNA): TGTGCCAGTAGTATAGCGGGAGCGCAGTACTTC. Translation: CASSIAGAQYF. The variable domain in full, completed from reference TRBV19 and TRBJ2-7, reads DGGITQSPKYLFRKEGQNVTLSCEQNLNHDAMYWYRQDPGQGLRLIYYSQIVNDFQKGDIAEGYSVSREKKESFPLTVTSAQKNPTAFYLCASSIAGAQYFGPGTRLTVT.

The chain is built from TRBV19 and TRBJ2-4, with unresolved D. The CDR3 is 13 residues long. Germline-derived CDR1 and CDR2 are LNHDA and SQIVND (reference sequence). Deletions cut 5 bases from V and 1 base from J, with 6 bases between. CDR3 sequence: CASSDAAKNIQYF. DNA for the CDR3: TGTGCCAGTAGTGACGCTGCCAAAAACATTCAGTACTTC.

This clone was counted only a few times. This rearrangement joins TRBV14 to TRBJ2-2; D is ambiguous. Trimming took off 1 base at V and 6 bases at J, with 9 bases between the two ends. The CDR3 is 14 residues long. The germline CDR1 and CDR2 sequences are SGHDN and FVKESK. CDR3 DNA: TGTGCCAGCAGCCAAGTTCTAGTTTCCGGGGAGCTGTTTTTT. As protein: CASSQVLVSGELFF.